The sample holds one count of the clone carrying this TCR beta chain. The antigen is undetermined. The assay was immunoSEQ multiplex PCR, and TCRdb's table has in-frame clones only and misses some. Of 4,000 to 5,000 clones listed, roughly three quarters were seen once; the top ten hold approximately 7%. This sample was included in a study of somatic mutations in cytotoxic T cells in rheumatoid arthritis. The germline V gene encodes CDR1 SGHDT and CDR2 YYEEEE. This CDR3 has 17 amino acids. Between the trimmed V and J ends, which lost 3 bases and 1 base, there was a span of 16 bases. Findings and caveats of the study: The study found CD8+ clonality increased with age in rheumatoid arthritis patients, not healthy controls.

This chain joins TRBV5-6 and TRBJ1-4; no clear D. The clonotype was recovered from an adult with rheumatoid arthritis. The sample taken for sequencing was CD8+ T cells sorted from blood. CDR3 amino acids: CASSSAQGPLTNEKLFF. CDR3 nucleotide sequence: TGTGCCAGCAGCTCCGCCCAAGGGCCGCTAACTAATGAAAAACTGTTTTTT.